Presented here are 30 T cell receptor beta chains from one specimen sequenced in a study of blood T cell repertoires in COVID-19. Generated by immunoSEQ multiplex PCR, the TCRdb table keeps only in-frame clones and is missing some. This sample has roughly 250,000 clones, with around 86% found just once. The material sequenced was peripheral blood. These receptors all stem from an older woman with active or convalescent COVID-19.

This clone has only one observation. The chain is built from TRBV3-1 (or the pseudogene TRBV3-2) and TRBJ2-1, with 8 bases identical to TRBD1. The CDR3 runs to 13 residues. Germline V gives CDR1 LGHDT, CDR2 YNNKEL (reference sequence). Unmatched junction bases numbered 6, after V lost 4 bases and J lost 10 bases. The CDR3: CASSRQGYGEQFF. The CDR3 coding sequence is TGTGCCAGCAGCCGACAGGGGTATGGGGAGCAGTTCTTC.

The chain couples TRBV9 to TRBJ2-7; D uncertain. Germline V gene sequence: CDR1 SGDLS, CDR2 YYNGEE. V was clipped by 2 bases and J by 5 bases, with 11 bases between them. The CDR3 covers 13 residues. Here the CDR3 reads CASSVSSGDEQYF. The CDR3 DNA reads TGTGCCAGCAGCGTTTCCTCAGGTGACGAGCAGTACTTC. Full variable domain (remainder filled in from reference TRBV9 and TRBJ2-7): DSGVTQTPKHLITATGQRVTLRCSPRSGDLSVYWYQQSLDQGLQFLIQYYNGEERAKGNILERFSAQQFPDLHSELNLSSLELGDSALYFCASSVSSGDEQYFGPGTRLTVT.

The chain links TRBV6-2 or TRBV6-3 to TRBJ2-3, with 8 nucleotides matching TRBD1. V shed 6 bases and J 1 base; nucleotides not matched to a gene: 6. The CDR3 runs 15 residues. Per germline, CDR1 MNHEY and CDR2 SVGEGT. CDR3 nucleotide sequence: TGTGCCAGCAGCCCGGGACAGGTTGGCACAGATACGCAGTATTTT. This encodes CASSPGQVGTDTQYF.

V and J are TRBV7-2 and TRBJ1-2; 10 nucleotides agree with TRBD1. The CDR3 has 15 residues. Germline CDR1 reads SGHTA; CDR2 reads FQGNSA. V was clipped by 5 bases and J by 4 bases; unmatched bases: 7. The CDR3 sequence is CASSLSGQGFYGYTF. CDR3 bases: TGTGCCAGCAGCCTATCGGGACAGGGGTTCTATGGCTACACCTTC.

The gene calls are TRBV6-5 and TRBJ2-2; D is unclear. V lost 8 bases, J lost 0 bases, and 10 bases lay in between. Germline CDR1 is MNHEY and CDR2 is SVGAGI. This CDR3 is 14 amino acids long. CDR3 loop: CASGHLANTGELFF. CDR3 nucleotides: TGTGCCAGCGGGCATCTCGCGAACACCGGGGAGCTGTTTTTT.

There are a few counts of this clone. V usage is TRBV19 and J usage is TRBJ2-7; 12 bases map to TRBD2. This CDR3 is built from 15 residues. In germline, CDR1 is LNHDA, CDR2 SQIVND (reference sequence). V shed 5 bases and J 9 bases; nucleotides not matched to a gene: 11. CDR3 bases: TGTGCCAGTAGTCCGACTAGCGGGGGCCCCCAAGGGCAGTACTTC. This translates into CASSPTSGGPQGQYF. The complete variable domain, with remaining parts taken from reference TRBV19 and TRBJ2-7, reads DGGITQSPKYLFRKEGQNVTLSCEQNLNHDAMYWYRQDPGQGLRLIYYSQIVNDFQKGDIAEGYSVSREKKESFPLTVTSAQKNPTAFYLCASSPTSGGPQGQYFGPGTRLTVT.

The chain links TRBV15 to TRBJ1-1; weak D call: TRBD1 (5 bases). The ends were cut back, 0 bases at V and 5 bases at J, with 7 bases in the middle. CDR3 length: 13 residues. Germline CDR1 LNHNV, CDR2 YYDKDF (reference sequence). The CDR3 protein is CATSRDRGTEAFF. CDR3 sequence (DNA): TGTGCCACCAGCAGAGATAGGGGAACTGAAGCTTTCTTT.

The rearrangement uses TRBV5-6 and TRBJ1-1; D perhaps matches TRBD1 (6 bases). Between the trimmed V and J ends, which lost 0 bases and 1 base, there was a span of 10 bases. This CDR3 has 15 residues. The germline CDR1 and CDR2 sequences are SGHDT and YYEEEE. CDR3 region: CASSLVGQQNTEAFF. Written as DNA, the CDR3 is TGTGCCAGCAGCTTGGTGGGACAACAGAACACTGAAGCTTTCTTT.

As concerns this clone: At the DNA level, this CDR3 is encoded by other sequences in the same sample as well. V is TRBV5-6 and J is TRBJ2-7; TRBD1 matches at 7 bases. Trimming took 3 bases from V and 3 from J; bases not matched to a gene: 3. There are 13 residues in the CDR3. Per the germline V gene, CDR1 is SGHDT and CDR2 is YYEEEE. This CDR3 is CASSSTGRYEQYF. In DNA, the CDR3 is TGTGCCAGCAGCTCGACAGGGCGCTACGAGCAGTACTTC.

The chain couples TRBV6-4 to TRBJ1-1, with 9 bases that match TRBD1. Trimming took 5 bases from V and 3 from J; bases not matched to a gene: 1. From germline, CDR1 is MRHNA and CDR2 SNTAGT. The CDR3 is 13 residues long. The CDR3 spells CASSRDRDTEAFF. DNA of the CDR3: TGTGCCAGCAGTCGGGACAGGGACACTGAAGCTTTCTTT.

The rearrangement joins TRBV28 to TRBJ2-6; 7 bases fit TRBD2. From germline, CDR1 is MDHEN and CDR2 SYDVKM. The ends lost 2 bases at V and 2 bases at J; junction bases unmatched: 0. CDR3 size: 15 residues. CDR3 DNA: TGTGCCAGCAGTTTAGGGGGGGCTGGGGCCAACGTCCTGACTTTC. It translates to CASSLGGAGANVLTF.

The genes are TRBV5-1 and TRBJ1-1; TRBD1 agrees at 8 bases. The CDR3 contains 16 residues. Germline V CDR1 and CDR2: SGHRS, YFSETQ. Trimming at V came to 1 base and at J to 3 bases, leaving 8 bases not matched to a gene. CDR3 bases: TGCGCCAGCAGCTTGCAAGACAGGGGCCCGGACACTGAAGCTTTCTTT. Translation: CASSLQDRGPDTEAFF.

This clone has only a few counts. This chain connects TRBV28 to TRBJ2-1; 9 bases align to TRBD1. Germline trimming cut 6 bases from V and 4 bases from J; bases unmatched to any gene: 4. The CDR3 runs 14 residues. The V gene's germline CDR1 is MDHEN and CDR2 SYDVKM. CDR3 sequence reads: CASRGQGKYNEQFF. The DNA for the CDR3 is TGTGCCAGCAGGGGACAGGGAAAATACAATGAGCAGTTCTTC.

V is TRBV6-2 or TRBV6-3 and J is TRBJ1-2; no definite D call. CDR1 is MNHEY, CDR2 SVGEGT, per germline. The V and J ends lost 4 bases and 0 bases respectively, with 15 bases between them. CDR3 length: 16 amino acids. CDR3 sequence reads: CASSFRPRLANYGYTF. The CDR3 DNA follows: TGTGCCAGCAGTTTTCGCCCGCGACTAGCTAACTATGGCTACACCTTC.

The J gene is TRBJ1-5, the V gene TRBV7-2; D gene unclear. There are 15 residues in the CDR3. Deletions cut 2 bases from V and 6 bases from J, with 14 bases between. CDR1 and CDR2 (germline): SGHTA, FQGNSA. The CDR3 protein is CASSLNPLLGQPQHF. CDR3 DNA: TGTGCCAGCAGCTTAAACCCCCTTCTCGGTCAGCCCCAGCATTTT.

The sample holds a few counts of this clone. The gene calls are TRBV30 and TRBJ2-1, with 7 bases matching TRBD2. The germline gives CDR1 GTSNPN, CDR2 SVGIG (reference sequence). The length of the CDR3 is 13 residues. The trim removed 2 bases at V and 5 bases at J, leaving 3 bases unmatched. Here the CDR3 reads CAWSRGVDNEQFF. In nucleotides, the CDR3 is TGTGCCTGGAGTCGGGGGGTGGACAATGAGCAGTTCTTC.

The chain has TRBV7-6 and TRBJ1-5; D is perhaps TRBD1 (5 bases). Germline lookup yields CDR1 SGHVS and CDR2 FNYEAQ. The CDR3 is made up of 15 amino acids. V dropped 5 bases and J dropped 4 bases, with 15 bases sitting between them. The CDR3 nucleotides are TGTGCCAGCAGCCCTCACCCAGGGTGGAATCAGCCCCAGCATTTT. It translates to CASSPHPGWNQPQHF. The full variable domain, with the rest looked up from reference TRBV7-6 and TRBJ1-5, is GAGVSQSPRYKVTKRGQDVALRCDPISGHVSLYWYRQALGQGPEFLTYFNYEAQQDKSGLPNDRFSAERPEGSISTLTIQRTEQRDSAMYRCASSPHPGWNQPQHFGDGTRLSIL.

The rearrangement links TRBV6-5 to TRBJ1-2; the D is unclear. CDR3 length: 13 residues. Germline lookup yields CDR1 MNHEY and CDR2 SVGAGI. Trimming took 7 bases from V and 5 from J, leaving 14 bases between them. CDR3 residues: CASKTSGSYGYTF. The CDR3 DNA follows: TGTGCCAGCAAGACCTCAGGATCATATGGCTACACCTTC.

The chain employs TRBV4-1 and TRBJ1-4; 7 bases fit TRBD1. This CDR3 region has 16 residues. Germline V CDR1 and CDR2: MGHRA, YSYEKL. Trimming removed 0 bases from V and 6 bases from J; junction bases left unmatched: 7. The CDR3 protein is CASSQDRNRGHEKLFF. CDR3 DNA sequence: TGCGCCAGCAGCCAAGATCGGAACAGGGGTCATGAAAAACTGTTTTTT.

The chain couples TRBV18 to TRBJ1-4, with a tentative D call TRBD1 (6 bases). There are 15 residues in the CDR3. CDR1 is KGHSH, CDR2 LQKENI, per germline. V gave up 6 bases and J gave up 4 bases, with 15 bases separating them. CDR3 nucleotides: TGTGCCAGCTCCCGTACGAGGGGGAATAATGAAAAACTGTTTTTT. It encodes CASSRTRGNNEKLFF.

CDR3 in amino acids: CASSLAQGRNYEQYF. CDR3 nucleotide sequence: TGTGCCAGCAGTTTAGCCCAGGGGCGAAACTACGAGCAGTACTTC. The J gene is TRBJ2-7, the V gene TRBV27, with TRBD1 as a possible D gene (6 bases). Germline V gives CDR1 MNHEY, CDR2 SMNVEV (reference sequence). Deletions cut 2 bases from V and 3 bases from J, with 14 bases between. The CDR3 spans 15 residues.

This chain connects TRBV6-5 to TRBJ2-1; 7 positions match TRBD1. Unmatched junction bases numbered 3, after V lost 2 bases and J lost 5 bases. Germline V gene lookup returns CDR1 MNHEY and CDR2 SVGAGI. The CDR3 covers 14 residues. CDR3 nucleotides: TGTGCCAGCAGTTACACCGACAGGGACAATGAGCAGTTCTTC. It translates to CASSYTDRDNEQFF.

The chain has TRBV11-1 and TRBJ2-5; weak D call: TRBD2 (6 bases). The CDR3 is 14 residues long. CDR1 is SGHAT, CDR2 FQDESV, per germline (reference sequence). V was clipped by 5 bases and J by 2 bases, with 12 bases between them. This CDR3 reads CASSRRDSQETQYF. The CDR3 DNA reads as TGTGCCAGCAGCCGGCGGGACTCGCAAGAGACCCAGTACTTC.

This clone was observed a few times. The V and J genes are TRBV7-9 and TRBJ2-7; perhaps TRBD2 as D (5 bases). Deletions cut 5 bases from V and 1 base from J, with 12 bases between. Germline V CDR1 and CDR2: SEHNR, FQNEAQ (reference sequence). This CDR3 is built from 14 residues. The CDR3 protein is CASSTYTRSYEQYF. CDR3 sequence (DNA): TGTGCCAGCAGCACTTATACTAGGTCCTACGAGCAGTACTTC.

This clone appeared a single time. This chain links TRBV5-5 with TRBJ1-5; D is possibly TRBD1 (5 bases). This CDR3 region has 17 residues. Germline V gene sequence: CDR1 SGHKS, CDR2 YYEKEE (reference sequence). V lost 4 bases and J lost 1, with 18 bases in between. Here the CDR3 reads CASSIRVTTTSNQPQHF. DNA for the CDR3: TGTGCCAGCAGCATCAGGGTTACCACCACCAGCAATCAGCCCCAGCATTTT.

V usage is TRBV7-2 and J usage is TRBJ2-1; 7 nucleotides align to TRBD2. This CDR3 has 15 residues. Germline values: CDR1 SGHTA, CDR2 FQGNSA. Losses at the gene ends were 3 bases for V and 7 bases for J; bases not matched to a gene: 9. The CDR3 DNA is TGTGCCAGCAGCTTTTCTAGCGGCGGTGGGAATGAGCAGTTCTTC. Amino acids: CASSFSSGGGNEQFF.

This clone showed up just a few times. The gene calls are TRBV5-1 and TRBJ2-3; the D gene is possibly TRBD2 (5 bases). The CDR3 extends over 17 amino acids. V was shortened by 0 bases and J by 4 bases, with 18 bases between the two germline ends. CDR1 is SGHRS and CDR2 is YFSETQ in the germline V gene. In DNA form, the CDR3 reads TGCGCCAGCAGCTTGGGGTTGCAACGGGATGGGGCAGATACGCAGTATTTT. It specifies CASSLGLQRDGADTQYF.

The chain uses TRBV30 and TRBJ2-5; a possible D gene is TRBD1 (5 bases). Germline V gives CDR1 GTSNPN, CDR2 SVGIG (reference sequence). The V gene lost 1 base and the J gene lost 5 bases, with 11 bases spanning the gap. The CDR3 has 13 amino acids. As DNA, the CDR3 is TGTGCCTGGAGTGGGGGCCTGGGGGAGACCCAGTACTTC. Amino acids: CAWSGGLGETQYF. Full variable domain (rest looked up from reference TRBV30 and TRBJ2-5): SQTIHQWPATLVQPVGSPLSLECTVEGTSNPNLYWYRQAAGRGLQLLFYSVGIGQISSEVPQNLSASRPQDRQFILSSKKLLLSDSGFYLCAWSGGLGETQYFGPGTRLLVL.

This sequence joins TRBV2 and TRBJ2-7; 10 bases agree with TRBD1. The CDR3 is 16 amino acids. CDR1 SNHLY and CDR2 FYNNEI come from the germline V gene. V lost 6 bases, J lost 9 bases, and 17 bases stayed unmatched. The CDR3 region has the DNA TGTGCCAGCAGCCAAAGAGGAGGGACAGGGGAGAGGGGGCAGTACTTC. Translated, it gives CASSQRGGTGERGQYF.

The sample holds many counts of this clone. The J gene is TRBJ2-5, the V gene TRBV4-2; D remains ambiguous. The CDR3 has 15 residues. V was pared by 4 bases and J by 3 bases, with 15 bases between. Looked up from germline, CDR1 is LGHNA and CDR2 is YNFKEQ. DNA for the CDR3: TGTGCCAGCAGCCGGTCCCGCGGCCCTGAAGAGACCCAGTACTTC. Amino acids: CASSRSRGPEETQYF.